The next 4 T cell receptor beta chains were all read from a single sample in a study of T cells in Graves' hyperthyroidism and ophthalmopathy. RNA transcripts provided the source from which TCR beta CDR3 regions were amplified. The HTBI primer set was used in a first-round RT-PCR of the TCR CDR3. TCRdb ran MiXCR on the multiplex PCR reads and lists one entry per CDR3 protein. In the table there are approximately 600,000 distinct CDR3 sequences, around 14% of which are singletons. Specimen: blood. The source is a woman aged 25-40 years with Graves' hyperthyroidism that later progressed to Graves' ophthalmopathy.

This clonotype was observed many times. This rearrangement joins TRBV24-1 to TRBJ2-1, with 12 bases fitting TRBD2. Germline values: CDR1 KGHDR, CDR2 SFDVKD. J was trimmed by 3 bases and V by 2 bases; bases with no gene match: 1. This CDR3 contains 16 residues. Written as DNA, the CDR3 is TGTGCCACCAGTGATTCGGGACTAGCGGGCTACAATGAGCAGTTCTTC. This codes for CATSDSGLAGYNEQFF.

This clonotype appeared many times. The J gene is TRBJ2-2, the V gene TRBV6-1; a weak D match, TRBD2 (6 bases). V was cut by 6 bases and J by 2 bases, with 10 bases left in between. Germline V gene lookup returns CDR1 MNHNS and CDR2 SASEGT. This CDR3 region has 14 residues. The DNA for the CDR3 is TGTGCCAGCAGACCTAGCGCCAACACCGGGGAGCTGTTTTTT. This translates into CASRPSANTGELFF.

This clonotype appeared a few times. The V gene is TRBV19, the J gene TRBJ1-4; 9 bases line up with TRBD1. The germline CDR1 and CDR2 sequences are LNHDA and SQIVND (reference sequence). The CDR3 is 13 residues long. V lost 5 bases and J lost 7; bases outside the gene matches: 2. CDR3 in amino acids: CASSDRGVEKLFF. CDR3 in DNA: TGTGCCAGTAGTGACAGGGGGGTTGAAAAACTGTTTTTT.

This clonotype was picked up a small number of times. The V gene is TRBV6-1, the J gene TRBJ1-4; D is uncertain. The CDR3 extends over 13 amino acids. V was cut by 6 bases and J by 7 bases, with 12 bases left in between. Germline V lookup: CDR1 MNHNS, CDR2 SASEGT. The CDR3 protein is CASRFRGGEKLFF. Here the CDR3 DNA reads TGTGCCAGCAGGTTCCGGGGTGGTGAAAAACTGTTTTTT.